The 32 T cell receptor beta chains reported below all come from one sample, sequenced in a study of vaccination and CD4 T cells after COVID-19. One entry per CDR3 protein results from TCRdb running MiXCR on the PCR reads. This sample has some 29,000 distinct CDR3 sequences, with approximately 49% found just once. The time point is: late sampling 161 to 241 days after vaccination in three convalescent patients. This material consisted of CD4+ T cells from blood, taken about 7 months after SARS-CoV-2 vaccination. These receptors all stem from a human donor who had recovered from COVID-19.

The chain is built from TRBV7-3 and TRBJ2-3; D may correspond to TRBD1 or TRBD2 (6 bases each). Germline values: CDR1 SGHTA, CDR2 FQGTGA. V was trimmed by 3 bases and J by 5 bases, leaving 15 bases between them. The CDR3 runs to 15 residues. CDR3 amino acids: CASSLIGGPGDTQYF. In DNA form, the CDR3 reads TGTGCCAGCAGCTTGATCGGGGGCCCGGGAGATACGCAGTATTTT.

This chain joins TRBV28 and TRBJ1-5, with 9 bases that match TRBD1. The CDR3 has 17 residues. After removal of 4 bases from V and 7 bases from J, the junction contained 14 bases not matched to a gene. Germline CDR1 reads MDHEN; CDR2 reads SYDVKM. The CDR3 nucleotides are TGTGCCAGCAGTTCTGCAAGGGACAGGGAGTGGAAGCAGCCCCAGCATTTT. Translation: CASSSARDREWKQPQHF.

As regards this clonotype: Because the CDR3's place on the DNA is in doubt, the DNA is left out and the CDR3 is given as listed by TCRdb. The chain uses TRBV7-5 and TRBJ1-6; the D call TRBD1 from the table was never checked on the DNA. TRBV7-5 is a pseudogene. The CDR3 extends over 17 residues, inclusive of both ends. CDR3 in amino acids: CISVPEVGTVGNSPLHF.

The rearrangement joins TRBV7-2 to TRBJ2-3; maybe TRBD2 (5 bases). The CDR3 length is 18 residues. Germline CDR1 SGHTA, CDR2 FQGNSA. V gave up 2 bases and J gave up 6 bases, with 24 bases separating them. CDR3 protein: CASSLSGMIDPLRDTQYF. The CDR3 DNA follows: TGTGCCAGCAGCTTATCGGGAATGATAGATCCCTTGCGGGATACGCAGTATTTT.

The chain joins TRBV24-1 to TRBJ1-1; a possible D gene is TRBD1 (5 bases). The germline V gene encodes CDR1 KGHDR and CDR2 SFDVKD. The CDR3 spans 15 residues. V lost 2 bases and J lost 2, with 11 bases in between. As DNA, the CDR3 is TGTGCCACCAGTGATTCTCACCAGGGTAACACTGAAGCTTTCTTT. It yields the protein CATSDSHQGNTEAFF.

This clonotype was picked up a small number of times. This chain connects TRBV7-2 to TRBJ2-5; a weak D match, TRBD2 (5 bases). The CDR3 is 12 amino acids. The V end lost 6 bases, the J end lost 5 bases, and 10 bases lay between the germline ends. Germline loops: CDR1 SGHTA, CDR2 FQGNSA. The CDR3 sequence: CASREGRETQYF. The CDR3 DNA reads as TGTGCCAGCAGAGAGGGTCGGGAGACCCAGTACTTC.

This clonotype was detected a few times. The V gene is TRBV27, the J gene TRBJ2-1; no clear D. Trimming removed 6 bases from V and 9 bases from J, with 12 bases in between. In germline, CDR1 is MNHEY, CDR2 SMNVEV (reference sequence). The CDR3 runs to 12 residues. In DNA, the CDR3 is TGTGCCAGCAGGCTAGGTTCCGGTGAGCAGTTCTTC. Its translation is CASRLGSGEQFF.

This clonotype was recorded a few times. The chain uses TRBV4-2 and TRBJ2-1, with 10 bases aligning to TRBD2. This CDR3 region has 16 residues. V shed 3 bases, J shed 5 bases, and the junction held 7 bases outside the gene matches. Germline values: CDR1 LGHNA, CDR2 YNFKEQ. The CDR3: CASSHTGTSEDNEQFF. CDR3 DNA: TGTGCCAGCAGCCATACCGGGACTAGCGAGGACAATGAGCAGTTCTTC.

There are a few counts of this clonotype. The chain is built from TRBV6-1 and TRBJ1-6; D not resolved. The CDR3 extends over 12 amino acids. Per the germline V gene, CDR1 is MNHNS and CDR2 is SASEGT. V shed 8 bases and J shed 13 bases, with 15 bases lying between them. CDR3 in DNA: TGTGCCAGCCAGACGGGTTTTAAGCCCCTCCACTTT. Encoded protein: CASQTGFKPLHF.

Judged by abundance, this clonotype is medium-sized. J is TRBJ1-5 and V is TRBV6-1; the match to TRBD1 covers 7 bases. The V gene's germline CDR1 is MNHNS and CDR2 SASEGT. CDR3 size: 15 residues. J was trimmed by 4 bases and V by 6 bases; bases with no gene match: 9. DNA for the CDR3: TGTGCCAGCAGCCCTCTCGGGACAGTAAATCAGCCCCAGCATTTT. It translates to CASSPLGTVNQPQHF.

This clonotype was seen more than once but under ten times. The rearrangement uses TRBV2 and TRBJ1-2; no definite D call. CDR3 size: 12 residues. Germline CDR1 SNHLY, CDR2 FYNNEI. Trimming stripped 10 bases from V and 2 bases from J, with 11 bases between. The CDR3 DNA sequence: TGTGCCAACGCCGGATCCAACTATGGCTACACCTTC. Translating it yields CANAGSNYGYTF.

A few counts support this clonotype. The DNA of the CDR3 is TGCGCCAGCGTCGACAGGGTAACCTTACGAACCTACGAGCAGTACTTC. Translated: CASVDRVTLRTYEQYF. The V call is TRBV4-1, the J call TRBJ2-7, with 7 bases that match TRBD1. CDR1 and CDR2 (germline): MGHRA, YSYEKL. Germline trimming cut 8 bases from V and 2 bases from J; bases unmatched to any gene: 15. CDR3 length: 16 amino acids.

The rearrangement links TRBV7-6 to TRBJ2-5, with 7 bases identical to TRBD2. The CDR3 runs 15 residues. With 4 bases clipped from V and 5 bases from J, the junction kept 10 bases outside the gene matches. Germline assignment: CDR1 SGHVS and CDR2 FNYEAQ. The CDR3 sequence is CASSSLAGTLETQYF. The CDR3 nucleotides are TGTGCCAGCAGCTCATTAGCGGGTACTTTGGAGACCCAGTACTTC.

CDR3 coding DNA: TGTGCCAGCAGCCAACTACTGGGGACAGTTAACATCAATGAGCAGTTCTTC. This gives the protein CASSQLLGTVNINEQFF. The V gene is TRBV6-1, the J gene TRBJ2-1; TRBD1 matches at 7 bases. With V trimmed by 6 bases and J by 6 bases, 17 bases remained unmatched. The CDR3 is made up of 17 amino acids. CDR1 and CDR2 (germline): MNHNS, SASEGT.

The chain uses TRBV5-4 and TRBJ2-1, with 10 bases lining up with TRBD2. This CDR3 is built from 15 residues. V dropped 0 bases and J dropped 14; count of bases not matched to a gene: 11. Germline assignment: CDR1 SGHNT and CDR2 YYREEE (reference sequence). CDR3 DNA: TGTGCCAGCAGCTTGGTGAGCGGGAGGGCCCGGGAGGAGTTCTTC. Amino acids: CASSLVSGRAREEFF.

J is TRBJ2-5 and V is TRBV4-1; the D call may be TRBD1 or TRBD2 (5 bases each). The ends were cut back, 8 bases at V and 5 bases at J, with 9 bases in the middle. The CDR3 is 11 residues long. Looked up from germline, CDR1 is MGHRA and CDR2 is YSYEKL. The CDR3 here is CASGTGETQYF. The CDR3, as DNA: TGCGCCAGCGGGACGGGGGAGACCCAGTACTTC.

This clonotype came up a few times. The chain has TRBV20-1 and TRBJ2-3; no clear D gene. V shed 2 bases and J shed 4 bases, with 7 bases lying between them. CDR1 and CDR2 (germline): DFQATT, SNEGSKA (reference sequence). The CDR3 has 12 amino acids. The CDR3 spells CSARPSADTQYF. CDR3 coding DNA: TGCAGTGCTAGACCGAGTGCAGATACGCAGTATTTT.

This chain links TRBV20-1 with TRBJ2-7, with D possibly being TRBD1 or TRBD2 (5 bases each). This CDR3 contains 14 residues. V was trimmed by 6 bases and J by 2 bases, leaving 17 bases between them. Germline V lookup: CDR1 DFQATT, CDR2 SNEGSKA (reference sequence). The CDR3 bases are TGCAGTGCAAAGAGGGGTCGGGGCCCCTACGAGCAGTACTTC. This translates into CSAKRGRGPYEQYF.

The genes are TRBV28 and TRBJ2-7; no clear D gene. Germline V gene lookup returns CDR1 MDHEN and CDR2 SYDVKM. V lost 2 bases and J lost 2, with 10 bases in between. The CDR3 has 14 amino acids. CDR3 sequence: CASSLRWGTYEQYF. Written as DNA, the CDR3 is TGTGCCAGCAGTTTACGTTGGGGAACCTACGAGCAGTACTTC.

The CDR3 nucleotides are TGTGCCAGCAGTCATGCCACGAAACTTTTTTACGAGCAGTACTTC. It yields the protein CASSHATKLFYEQYF. The V call is TRBV6-2 or TRBV6-3, the J call TRBJ2-7, with D unclear. Germline V lookup: CDR1 MNHEY, CDR2 SVGEGT. This CDR3 region has 15 residues. Trimming took off 5 bases at V and 4 bases at J, with 18 bases between the two ends.

This chain links TRBV20-1 with TRBJ2-2; 7 nucleotides agree with TRBD1. The CDR3 consists of 14 residues. The germline V gene has CDR1 DFQATT and CDR2 SNEGSKA (reference sequence). Trimming cost V 6 bases and J 6 bases; bases outside gene matches: 10. The CDR3 sequence is CSADRDPTSGELFF. CDR3 nucleotides: TGCAGTGCCGACAGGGATCCGACCTCCGGGGAGCTGTTTTTT.

The chain uses TRBV7-9 and TRBJ1-2; no firm D call. The CDR3 sequence is 13 residues long. V was clipped by 5 bases and J by 3 bases, with 10 bases between them. Germline values: CDR1 SEHNR, CDR2 FQNEAQ (reference sequence). The CDR3 nucleotides read TGTGCCAGCAGCCTTACAGAAGACTATGGCTACACCTTC. It yields the protein CASSLTEDYGYTF.

This chain joins TRBV6-2 or TRBV6-3 and TRBJ1-5; possible D gene TRBD1, 5 bases. The CDR3 has 13 residues. Trimming removed 3 bases from V and 9 bases from J, with 12 bases in between. Germline loops: CDR1 MNHEY, CDR2 SVGEGT. CDR3 bases: TGTGCCAGCAGTTATAAGGGACGGTGGCCCCAGCATTTT. It encodes CASSYKGRWPQHF.

This clonotype occurred once. The chain joins TRBV16 to TRBJ2-5; D not certain. V was shortened by 6 bases and J by 1 base, with 6 bases between the two germline ends. The CDR3 has 12 amino acids. CDR1 KGHSY and CDR2 FQNENV come from the germline V gene. CDR3 loop: CASSPAQETQYF. The CDR3 DNA follows: TGTGCCAGCAGTCCAGCCCAAGAGACCCAGTACTTC.

The J gene is TRBJ2-5, the V gene TRBV28; 12 bases match TRBD2. This CDR3 spans 17 amino acids. Germline CDR1 reads MDHEN; CDR2 reads SYDVKM. The junction had 11 bases not matched to a gene; V was cut back by 5 bases and J by 4 bases. The CDR3 region is CASSSTGTSGYGETQYF. CDR3 nucleotide sequence: TGTGCCAGCAGTAGTACAGGGACTAGCGGGTACGGAGAGACCCAGTACTTC.

The J gene is TRBJ2-1, the V gene TRBV6-1, with unresolved D. The CDR3 extends over 11 amino acids. With 5 bases removed from V and 9 bases from J, the gap between germline ends came to 8 bases. CDR1 and CDR2 (germline): MNHNS, SASEGT. CDR3 sequence: CASSLSAEQFF. The CDR3 DNA follows: TGTGCCAGCAGTCTGAGTGCTGAGCAGTTCTTC.

V gene TRBV28 combines with J gene TRBJ2-7, with a weak D call TRBD2 (5 bases). In germline, CDR1 is MDHEN, CDR2 SYDVKM. The germline V and J ends were trimmed by 1 base and 6 bases, with 7 bases remaining between them. The CDR3 is made up of 12 amino acids. The CDR3 region has the DNA TGTGCCAGCAGTTTATTCGGGGTCGAGCAGTACTTC. Protein product: CASSLFGVEQYF.

This chain joins TRBV20-1 and TRBJ1-5; D remains ambiguous. CDR1 is DFQATT, CDR2 SNEGSKA, per germline (reference sequence). The CDR3 runs to 11 residues. V lost 1 base to trimming and J lost 11 bases, with 9 bases between them. The DNA of the CDR3 is TGCAGTGCTAGAGTGGGTGATTCCCAGCATTTT. Encoded protein: CSARVGDSQHF.

This clonotype appeared a few times. V is TRBV6-1 and J is TRBJ2-7; TRBD1 might be the D (5 bases). The CDR3 runs 15 residues. Germline V CDR1 and CDR2: MNHNS, SASEGT. V shed 5 bases and J shed 2 bases, with 16 bases lying between them. For the CDR3, the DNA is TGTGCCAGCAGTCTAGGGGTGGAGCCTACCTACGAGCAGTACTTC. It codes for CASSLGVEPTYEQYF.

In the case of this clonotype: A read error may produce the germline difference seen at one junction end. The V and J genes are TRBV15 and TRBJ2-3, with 13 positions matching TRBD2. The CDR3 loop spans 18 amino acids. Germline CDR1 LNHNV, CDR2 YYDKDF (reference sequence). The CDR3 region has the DNA TGTGCCACCGGCAGAGGCGGGACTAGCGGGATAGGCACAGATACGCAGTATTTT. This gives the protein CATGRGGTSGIGTDTQYF.

The chain couples TRBV18 to TRBJ2-5, with TRBD1 matching 7 bases. The CDR3 has 13 residues. Germline V lookup: CDR1 KGHSH, CDR2 LQKENI. V trimming: 3 bases; J trimming: 2 bases; junction bases outside the gene matches: 0. Here the CDR3 reads CASSPGQQETQYF. Here the CDR3 DNA reads TGTGCCAGCTCACCGGGACAGCAAGAGACCCAGTACTTC.

The V and J genes are TRBV5-1 and TRBJ2-5, with D possibly TRBD1 on 6 matching bases. CDR3 size: 16 residues. Germline CDR1 is SGHRS and CDR2 is YFSETQ. V gave up 0 bases and J gave up 4 bases, with 16 bases separating them. The chain's CDR3 is CASSLAMAGVRETQYF. As DNA, the CDR3 is TGCGCCAGCAGCTTGGCCATGGCAGGGGTCCGAGAGACCCAGTACTTC. Using reference TRBV5-1 and TRBJ2-5 for the parts outside the CDR3, the full variable domain is KAGVTQTPRYLIKTRGQQVTLSCSPISGHRSVSWYQQTPGQGLQFLFEYFSETQRNKGNFPGRFSGRQFSNSRSEMNVSTLELGDSALYLCASSLAMAGVRETQYFGPGTRLLVL.